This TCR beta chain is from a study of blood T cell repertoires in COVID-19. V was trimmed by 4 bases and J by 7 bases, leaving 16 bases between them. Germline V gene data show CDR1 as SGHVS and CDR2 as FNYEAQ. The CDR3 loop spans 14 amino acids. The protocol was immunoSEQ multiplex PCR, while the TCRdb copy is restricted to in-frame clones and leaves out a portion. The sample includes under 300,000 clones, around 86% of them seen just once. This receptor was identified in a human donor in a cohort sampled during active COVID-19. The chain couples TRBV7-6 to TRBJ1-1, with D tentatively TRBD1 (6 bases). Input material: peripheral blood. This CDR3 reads CASSSSGEGGEAFF. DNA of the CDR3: TGTGCCAGCAGCTCATCAGGGGAGGGCGGTGAAGCTTTCTTT.